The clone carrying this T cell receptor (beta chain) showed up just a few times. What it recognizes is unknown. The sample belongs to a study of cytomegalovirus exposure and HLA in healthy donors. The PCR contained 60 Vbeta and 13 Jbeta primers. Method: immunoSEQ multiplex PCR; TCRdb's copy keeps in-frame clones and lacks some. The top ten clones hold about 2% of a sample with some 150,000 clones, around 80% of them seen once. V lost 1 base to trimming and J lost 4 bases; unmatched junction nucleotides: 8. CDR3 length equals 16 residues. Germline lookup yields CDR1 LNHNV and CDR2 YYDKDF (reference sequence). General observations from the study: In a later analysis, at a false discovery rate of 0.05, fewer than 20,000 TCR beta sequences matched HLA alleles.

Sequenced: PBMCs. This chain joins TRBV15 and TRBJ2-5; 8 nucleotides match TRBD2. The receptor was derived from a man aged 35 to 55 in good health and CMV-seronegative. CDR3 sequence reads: CATSRVAGLGSETQYF. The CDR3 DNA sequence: TGTGCCACCAGCAGAGTAGCGGGGTTGGGGTCAGAGACCCAGTACTTC.